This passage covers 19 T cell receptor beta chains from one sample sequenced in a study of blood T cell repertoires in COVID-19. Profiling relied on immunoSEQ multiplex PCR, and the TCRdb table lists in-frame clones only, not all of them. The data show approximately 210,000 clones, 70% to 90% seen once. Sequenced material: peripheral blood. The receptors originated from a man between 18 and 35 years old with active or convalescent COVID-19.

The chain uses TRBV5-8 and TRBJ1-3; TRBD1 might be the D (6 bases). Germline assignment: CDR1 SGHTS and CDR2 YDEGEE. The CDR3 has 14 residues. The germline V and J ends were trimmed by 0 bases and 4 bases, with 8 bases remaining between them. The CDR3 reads CASSLETGGNTIYF. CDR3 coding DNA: TGTGCCAGCAGCTTGGAAACAGGGGGAAACACCATATATTTT.

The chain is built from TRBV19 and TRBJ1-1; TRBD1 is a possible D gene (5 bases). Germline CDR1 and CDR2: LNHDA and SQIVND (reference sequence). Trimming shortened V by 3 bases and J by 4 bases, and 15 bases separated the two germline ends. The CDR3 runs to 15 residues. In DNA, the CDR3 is TGTGCCAGTAGTATTCGGGCAGGGTTGAGCACTGAAGCTTTCTTT. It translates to CASSIRAGLSTEAFF.

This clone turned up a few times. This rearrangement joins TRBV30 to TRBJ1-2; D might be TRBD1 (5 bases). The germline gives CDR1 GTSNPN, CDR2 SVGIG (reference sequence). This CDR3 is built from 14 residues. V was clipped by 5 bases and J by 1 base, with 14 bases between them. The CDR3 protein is CAWAPGTLNYGYTF. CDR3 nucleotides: TGTGCCTGGGCCCCCGGGACTCTTAACTATGGCTACACCTTC.

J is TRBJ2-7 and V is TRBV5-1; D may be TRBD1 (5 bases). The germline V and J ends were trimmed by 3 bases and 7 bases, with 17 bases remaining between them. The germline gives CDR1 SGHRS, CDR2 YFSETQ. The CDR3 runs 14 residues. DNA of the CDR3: TGCGCCAGCAGCTCTGATCAGGGATACGGGGAGCAGTACTTC. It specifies CASSSDQGYGEQYF. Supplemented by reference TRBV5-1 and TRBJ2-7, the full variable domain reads KAGVTQTPRYLIKTRGQQVTLSCSPISGHRSVSWYQQTPGQGLQFLFEYFSETQRNKGNFPGRFSGRQFSNSRSEMNVSTLELGDSALYLCASSSDQGYGEQYFGPGTRLTVT.

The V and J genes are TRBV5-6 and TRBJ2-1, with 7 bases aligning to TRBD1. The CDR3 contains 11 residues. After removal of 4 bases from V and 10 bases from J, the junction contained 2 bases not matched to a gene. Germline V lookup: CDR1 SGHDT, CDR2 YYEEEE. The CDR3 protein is CASSPDREQFF. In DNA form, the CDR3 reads TGTGCCAGCAGCCCGGACAGGGAGCAGTTCTTC.

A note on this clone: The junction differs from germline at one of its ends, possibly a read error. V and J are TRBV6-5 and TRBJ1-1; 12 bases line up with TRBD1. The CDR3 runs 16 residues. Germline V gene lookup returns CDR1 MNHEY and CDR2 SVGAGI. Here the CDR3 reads CASSYSIGTGGSEAFF. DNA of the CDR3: TGTGCCAGCAGTTACTCGATTGGGACAGGGGGCTCTGAGGCTTTCTTT.

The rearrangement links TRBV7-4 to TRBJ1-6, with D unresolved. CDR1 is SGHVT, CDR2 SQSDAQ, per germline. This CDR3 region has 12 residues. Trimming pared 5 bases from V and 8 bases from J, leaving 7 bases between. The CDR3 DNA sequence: TGTGCCAGCAGCCCCCGTTATTCACCCCTCCACTTT. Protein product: CASSPRYSPLHF.

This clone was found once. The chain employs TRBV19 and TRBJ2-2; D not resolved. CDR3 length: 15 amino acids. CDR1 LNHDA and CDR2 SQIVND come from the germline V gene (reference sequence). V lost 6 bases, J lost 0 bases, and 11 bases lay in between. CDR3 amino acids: CASRRGETNTGELFF. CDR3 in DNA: TGTGCCAGTAGGCGCGGAGAGACGAACACCGGGGAGCTGTTTTTT.

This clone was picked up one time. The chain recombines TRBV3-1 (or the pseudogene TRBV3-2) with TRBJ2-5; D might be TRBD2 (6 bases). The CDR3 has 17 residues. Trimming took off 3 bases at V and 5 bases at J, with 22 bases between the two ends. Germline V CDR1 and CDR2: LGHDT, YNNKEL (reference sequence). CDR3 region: CASSHQGLAPTCETQYF. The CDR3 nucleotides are TGTGCCAGCAGCCATCAAGGGCTAGCGCCTACCTGCGAGACCCAGTACTTC.

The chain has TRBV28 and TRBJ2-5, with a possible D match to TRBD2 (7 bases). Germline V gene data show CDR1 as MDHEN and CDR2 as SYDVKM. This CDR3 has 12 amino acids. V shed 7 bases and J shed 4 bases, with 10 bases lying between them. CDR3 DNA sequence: TGTGCCAGCAAGGGAGGGGGAGAGACCCAGTACTTC. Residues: CASKGGGETQYF.

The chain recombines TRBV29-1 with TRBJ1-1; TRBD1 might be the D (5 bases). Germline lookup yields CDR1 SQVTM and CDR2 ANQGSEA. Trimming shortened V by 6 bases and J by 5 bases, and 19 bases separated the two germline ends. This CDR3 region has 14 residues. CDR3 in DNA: TGCAGCGTGACCATCAGGACAAAGACAACTGAAGCTTTCTTT. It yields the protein CSVTIRTKTTEAFF.

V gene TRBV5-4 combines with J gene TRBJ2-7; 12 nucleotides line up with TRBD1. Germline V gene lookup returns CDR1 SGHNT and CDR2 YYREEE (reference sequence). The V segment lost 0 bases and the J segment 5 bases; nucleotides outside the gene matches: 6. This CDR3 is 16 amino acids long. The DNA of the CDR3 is TGTGCCAGCAGCTTGGGCGGGACAGGGGGCGTTCACGAGCAGTACTTC. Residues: CASSLGGTGGVHEQYF. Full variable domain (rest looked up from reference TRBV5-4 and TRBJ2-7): ETGVTQSPTHLIKTRGQQVTLRCSSQSGHNTVSWYQQALGQGPQFIFQYYREEENGRGNFPPRFSGLQFPNYSSELNVNALELDDSALYLCASSLGGTGGVHEQYFGPGTRLTVT.

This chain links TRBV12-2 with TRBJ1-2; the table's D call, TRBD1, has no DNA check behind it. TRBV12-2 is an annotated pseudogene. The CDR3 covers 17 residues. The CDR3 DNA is TGTGCAAGTCGCTGCCTAACTCCGGGACAGGGTATCGGCGGCTACACCTTC. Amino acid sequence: CASRCLTPGQGIGGYTF.

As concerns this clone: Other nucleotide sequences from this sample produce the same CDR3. The CDR3 sequence: CASSQDRDYNEQFF. In nucleotides, the CDR3 is TGTGCCAGCAGCCAAGATCGCGACTACAATGAGCAGTTCTTC. The chain uses TRBV4-2 and TRBJ2-1; no firm D call. Trimming removed 0 bases at V and 3 bases at J, with 6 bases between. Germline V gene data show CDR1 as LGHNA and CDR2 as YNFKEQ. The CDR3 loop spans 14 amino acids.

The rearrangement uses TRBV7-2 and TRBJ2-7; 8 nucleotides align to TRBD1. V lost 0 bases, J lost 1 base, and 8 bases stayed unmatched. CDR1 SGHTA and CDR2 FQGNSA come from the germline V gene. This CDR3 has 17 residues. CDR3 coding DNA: TGTGCCAGCAGCTTAGCGAGATCTAGGACAGGGTCCTACGAGCAGTACTTC. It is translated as CASSLARSRTGSYEQYF.

This CDR3 is CASSARVRYGYTF. The CDR3 bases are TGTGCCAGTAGCGCCAGGGTAAGGTATGGCTACACCTTC. The chain employs TRBV19 and TRBJ1-2; maybe TRBD1 (5 bases). The V and J ends lost 6 bases and 5 bases respectively, with 13 bases between them. The CDR3 length is 13 residues. CDR1 LNHDA and CDR2 SQIVND come from the germline V gene (reference sequence).

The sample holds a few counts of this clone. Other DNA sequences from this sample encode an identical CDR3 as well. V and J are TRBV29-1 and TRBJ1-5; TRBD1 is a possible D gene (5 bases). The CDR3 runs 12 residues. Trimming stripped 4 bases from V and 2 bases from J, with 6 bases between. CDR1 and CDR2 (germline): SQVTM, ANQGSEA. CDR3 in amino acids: CSVGGGNQPQHF. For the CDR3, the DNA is TGCAGCGTTGGGGGGGGCAATCAGCCCCAGCATTTT.

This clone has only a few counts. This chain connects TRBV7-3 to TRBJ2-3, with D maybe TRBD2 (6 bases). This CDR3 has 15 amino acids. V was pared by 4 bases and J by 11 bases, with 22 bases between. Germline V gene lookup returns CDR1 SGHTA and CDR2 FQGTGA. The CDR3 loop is CASSSSGGTLPKQYF. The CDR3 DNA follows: TGTGCCAGCAGCTCAAGTGGGGGGACCTTACCTAAGCAGTATTTT.

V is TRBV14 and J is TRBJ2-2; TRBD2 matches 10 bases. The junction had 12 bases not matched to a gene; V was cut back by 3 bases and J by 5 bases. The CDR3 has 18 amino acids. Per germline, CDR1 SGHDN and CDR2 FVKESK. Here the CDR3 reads CASSHWLAGVGGTGELFF. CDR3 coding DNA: TGTGCCAGCAGCCATTGGCTAGCGGGAGTCGGCGGGACCGGGGAGCTGTTTTTT.